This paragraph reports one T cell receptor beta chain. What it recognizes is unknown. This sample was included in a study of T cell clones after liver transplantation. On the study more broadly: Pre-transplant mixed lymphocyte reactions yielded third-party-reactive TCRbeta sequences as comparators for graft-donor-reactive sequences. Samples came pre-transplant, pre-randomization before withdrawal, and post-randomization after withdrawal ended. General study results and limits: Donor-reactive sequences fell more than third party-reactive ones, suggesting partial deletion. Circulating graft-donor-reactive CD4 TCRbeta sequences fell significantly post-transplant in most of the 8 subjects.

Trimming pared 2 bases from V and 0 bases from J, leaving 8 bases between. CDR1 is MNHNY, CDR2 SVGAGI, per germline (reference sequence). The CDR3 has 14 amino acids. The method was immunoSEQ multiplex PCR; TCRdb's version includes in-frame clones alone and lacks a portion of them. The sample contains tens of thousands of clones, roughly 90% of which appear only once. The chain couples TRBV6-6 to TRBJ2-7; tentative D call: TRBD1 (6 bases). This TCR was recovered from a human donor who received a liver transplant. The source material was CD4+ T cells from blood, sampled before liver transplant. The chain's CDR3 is CASSYAQGSYEQYF. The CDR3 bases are TGTGCCAGCAGTTACGCACAGGGCTCCTACGAGCAGTACTTC.